This TCR beta chain was identified during a study of shared clonotypes between healthy human individuals (TCRdb year 2020). Turning to the overall study: The cohort included a few men and a couple of women between 18 and 49 years of age. For each donor, CD4 naive and CD4 memory were each run on three plates, CD8 naive on two plates, and CD8 memory on one plate. To estimate repertoire size and how much clonotypes are shared between individuals, the study performed deep sequencing of blood TCR repertoires from five healthy adults. To increase sequencing depth and limit assay-specific biases, different laboratories used diverse techniques to prepare libraries and sequence TCR repertoires. Leukapheresis yielded between about 0.9 and 8.9 billion PBMCs per donor.

This clone has only one observation. Its antigen is not yet known. No much larger clone exists at a distance of one base, and base qualities are not known. The same CDR3 can be traced to other DNA sequences in this sample. The donors were healthy, HIV-negative adults who had no recently reported acute infections or vaccinations. Every donor was a Caucasian adult living in Nashville, Tennessee, USA. CD4+ T cells were enriched by magnetic negative selection; naive cells were then positively selected on CD45RA, and the negative fraction formed the memory subset. Blood was collected by leukapheresis, and PBMCs were isolated by Ficoll-Histopaque density gradient centrifugation and then cryopreserved in liquid nitrogen vapor phase. Analytical flow cytometry was used to check the purity and quantity of each magnetically sorted T cell population. Genomic DNA was isolated from every sorted fraction and measured by UV absorbance on a Nanodrop 2000c.

The study at large found these results: Even with the large sequencing depth, rarefaction of the sorted-subset datasets indicated that sequencing was incomplete. Sampling was restricted to blood, and TCR repertoires in tissue are likely to differ from TCR repertoires in blood. The small number of donors limited the genetic and exposure-history diversity represented. About 5% of naive CD4, around 4% of naive CD8, 2.3% of memory CD4, and about 0.4% of memory CD8 clonotypes were shared across a few donors. Pairwise subsampling indicated that sequencing depth was expected to affect the degree of clonotype sharing among donors. Naive subsets generally had larger estimated clonotype richness than memory subsets did. Higher generation probabilities were observed for clonotypes shared by all four sorted-subset donors than for non-shared clonotypes.

Using the deep immunoSEQ assay, multiplex PCR amplified TCR CDR3 regions from genomic DNA. Extracted genomic DNA from each cell subset was distributed evenly across all wells of several immunoSEQ 96-well plates, and each plate was treated as a replicate. For sorted subsets, each replicate PCR was loaded with about 200 ng genomic DNA, equivalent to about 30,000 T cell genomes. The purified libraries were quantified using a Qubit 3.0 fluorometer, sized with a Bioanalyzer 2100, and then quantified again using the KAPA Library Quantification kit. Every immunoSEQ 96-well plate was sequenced on a dedicated single-read 150-cycle Illumina NextSeq 550 flow cell. Per the source publication's procedure: Because only junctional sequences without quality scores were contained in the immunoSEQ output, filtering matching that applied to full-length reads could not be performed. To assign V/J genes and CDR3, sequences were annotated against IMGT germline references using PyIR, a Python wrapper for IgBLAST v1.9. Any read was removed if the V/J assignment was weak (E-value above 1e-6), the CDR3 was missing, or the read contained stop codons, out-of-frame junctions, or ambiguous translated residues. V3J clonotypes were defined as sequences sharing an identical inferred V gene, J gene, and CDR3 amino acid sequence. Percentage overlap between repertoires was calculated by dividing the number of shared unique clonotypes by the size of the smaller repertoire. RTK rarefaction, the Chao1 estimator, and Recon v2.1 estimates of unobserved clonotypes were used to assess repertoire richness. Generation probabilities were computed with OLGA for all TCRbeta clonotypes obtained by the gDNA method from several donors. This is the immuneACCESS table as TCRdb keeps it, with only in-frame sequences that have V and J called. A part of the clones is gone; compared with another copy, unresolved V genes explain less than half, and the rest is unexplained. V, J and clone size are those of that table, while D and trimming were read from the DNA. The sample data list some 1 million clones, and around 76% of these were observed just once. The ten largest clones take up less than 1.5% of the sample.

Sequencing used memory CD4+ T cells sorted from blood. The cell subset or site label of this sample denotes: CD45RA-negative fraction. The TCR originated in a man younger than 30 in good health.

The CDR3 sequence is CASSQEGPYGYTF. The DNA is as follows: TGCGCCAGCAGCCAGGAGGGACCCTATGGCTACACCTTC. The chain is assembled from TRBV4-3 and TRBJ1-2, and the D gene may be TRBD1, 5 bases matching. The germline V gene yields LGHNA for CDR1 and YSLEER for CDR2. The V and J ends are trimmed by 3 bases and 4 bases, leaving 9 bases between them. The CDR3, cysteine through phenylalanine, is 13 amino acids long. The sequence is cut down to CDR3 DNA, 39 bases in frame from base 1.